This T cell receptor (beta chain) appears in the sequencing data of a study of cytomegalovirus exposure and HLA in healthy donors. Losses at the gene ends were 3 bases for V and 8 bases for J; bases not matched to a gene: 10. The germline V gene has CDR1 SGDLS and CDR2 YYNGEE. The CDR3 covers 15 residues. The PCR was carried out with 60 Vbeta primers and 13 Jbeta primers. The assay was immunoSEQ multiplex PCR, and TCRdb's table has in-frame clones only and misses some. The sample has 120,000 to 150,000 clones, around 73% seen once; the top ten hold roughly an eighth. Sequenced material: PBMCs. The chain has TRBV9 and TRBJ1-4; 7 positions match TRBD1. The TCR was taken from a human donor in good health. This CDR3 is CASSAGQAEGEKLFF. Here the CDR3 DNA reads TGTGCCAGCAGCGCAGGACAGGCAGAGGGCGAAAAACTGTTTTTT.